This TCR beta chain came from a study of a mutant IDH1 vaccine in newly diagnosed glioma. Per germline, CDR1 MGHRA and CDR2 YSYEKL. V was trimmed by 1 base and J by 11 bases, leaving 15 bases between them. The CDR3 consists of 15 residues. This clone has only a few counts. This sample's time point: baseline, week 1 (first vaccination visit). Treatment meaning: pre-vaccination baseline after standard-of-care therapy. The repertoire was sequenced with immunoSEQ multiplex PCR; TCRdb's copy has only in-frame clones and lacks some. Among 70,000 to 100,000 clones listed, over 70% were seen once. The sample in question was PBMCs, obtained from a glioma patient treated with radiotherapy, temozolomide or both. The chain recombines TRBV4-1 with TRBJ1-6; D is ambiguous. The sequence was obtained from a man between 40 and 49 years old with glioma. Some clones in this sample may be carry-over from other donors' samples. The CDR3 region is CASSQVREGWAPLHF. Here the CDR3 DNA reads TGCGCCAGCAGCCAAGTGCGAGAGGGTTGGGCACCCCTCCACTTT.